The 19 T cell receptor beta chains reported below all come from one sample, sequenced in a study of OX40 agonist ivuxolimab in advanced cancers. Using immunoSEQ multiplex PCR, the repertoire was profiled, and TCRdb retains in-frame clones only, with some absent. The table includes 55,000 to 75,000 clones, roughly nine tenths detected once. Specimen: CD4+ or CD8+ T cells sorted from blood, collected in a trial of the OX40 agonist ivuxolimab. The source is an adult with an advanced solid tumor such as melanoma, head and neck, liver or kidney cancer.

This chain's CDR3 is CASSQERLATYNEQFF. The CDR3 DNA is TGCGCCAGCAGCCAAGAGCGACTAGCGACTTACAATGAGCAGTTCTTC. The chain couples TRBV4-3 to TRBJ2-1, with 8 bases fitting TRBD2. CDR3 size: 16 residues. CDR1 and CDR2 from the germline V gene are LGHNA and YSLEER. V shed 0 bases and J 4 bases; nucleotides not matched to a gene: 5.

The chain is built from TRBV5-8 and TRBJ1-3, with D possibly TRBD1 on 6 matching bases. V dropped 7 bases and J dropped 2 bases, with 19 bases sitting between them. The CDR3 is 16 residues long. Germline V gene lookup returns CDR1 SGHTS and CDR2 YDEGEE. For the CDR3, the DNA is TGTGCCAGCCACTCACAGGGTCTCGGAGCTGGAAACACCATATATTTT. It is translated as CASHSQGLGAGNTIYF.

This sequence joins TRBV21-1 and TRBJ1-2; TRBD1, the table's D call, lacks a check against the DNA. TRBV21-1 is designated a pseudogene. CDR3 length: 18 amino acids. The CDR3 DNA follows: TGTGCCAGCAGCAACATCGTCCCGGGACAGTGTGTAAAGTATGGCTACACCTTC. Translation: CASSNIVPGQCVKYGYTF.

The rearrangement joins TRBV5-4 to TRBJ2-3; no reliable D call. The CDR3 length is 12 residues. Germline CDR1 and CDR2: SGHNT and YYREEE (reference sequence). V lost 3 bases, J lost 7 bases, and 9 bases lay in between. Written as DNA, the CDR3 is TGTGCCAGCAGCTCTATGGAGAATACGCAGTATTTT. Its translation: CASSSMENTQYF.

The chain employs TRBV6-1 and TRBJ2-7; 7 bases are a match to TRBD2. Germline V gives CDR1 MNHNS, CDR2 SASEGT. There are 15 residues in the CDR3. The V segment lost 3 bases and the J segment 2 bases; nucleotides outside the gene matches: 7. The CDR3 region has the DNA TGTGCCAGCAGTGATCCACGGGGGGTCGCCTACGAGCAGTACTTC. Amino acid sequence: CASSDPRGVAYEQYF.

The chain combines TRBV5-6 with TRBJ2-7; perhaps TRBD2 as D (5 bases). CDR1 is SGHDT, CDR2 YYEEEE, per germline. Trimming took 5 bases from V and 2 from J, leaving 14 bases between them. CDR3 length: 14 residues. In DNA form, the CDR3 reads TGTGCCAGCAGTTTTGGAGCGGAAACCTACGAGCAGTACTTC. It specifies CASSFGAETYEQYF. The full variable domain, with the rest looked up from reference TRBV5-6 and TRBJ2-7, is DAGVTQSPTHLIKTRGQQVTLRCSPKSGHDTVSWYQQALGQGPQFIFQYYEEEERQRGNFPDRFSGHQFPNYSSELNVNALLLGDSALYLCASSFGAETYEQYFGPGTRLTVT.

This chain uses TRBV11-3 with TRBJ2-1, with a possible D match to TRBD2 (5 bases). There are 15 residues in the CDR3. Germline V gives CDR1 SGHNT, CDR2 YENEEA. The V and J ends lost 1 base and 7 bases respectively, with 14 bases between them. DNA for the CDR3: TGTGCCAGCAGCTTAGGGGCGGGCAATGGGAATGAGCAGTTCTTC. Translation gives CASSLGAGNGNEQFF.

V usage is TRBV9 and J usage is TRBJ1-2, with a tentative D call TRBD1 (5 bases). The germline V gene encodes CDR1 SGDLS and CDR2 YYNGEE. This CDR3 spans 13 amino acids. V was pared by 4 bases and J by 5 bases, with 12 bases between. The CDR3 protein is CASSLRQGYGYTF. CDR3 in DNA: TGTGCCAGCAGCCTTCGGCAGGGATATGGCTACACCTTC. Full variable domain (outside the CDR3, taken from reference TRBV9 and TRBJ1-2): DSGVTQTPKHLITATGQRVTLRCSPRSGDLSVYWYQQSLDQGLQFLIQYYNGEERAKGNILERFSAQQFPDLHSELNLSSLELGDSALYFCASSLRQGYGYTFGSGTRLTVV.

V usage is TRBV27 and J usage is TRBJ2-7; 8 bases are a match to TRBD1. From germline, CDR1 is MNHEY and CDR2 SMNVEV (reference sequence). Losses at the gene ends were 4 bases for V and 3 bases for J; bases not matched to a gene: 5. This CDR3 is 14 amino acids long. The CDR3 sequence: CASSSTGGLYEQYF. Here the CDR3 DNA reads TGTGCCAGCAGTTCTACAGGGGGTCTCTACGAGCAGTACTTC.

CDR3 residues: CSAGRDEQYF. CDR3 sequence (DNA): TGCAGTGCTGGGAGGGACGAGCAGTACTTC. V and J are TRBV20-1 and TRBJ2-7, with TRBD2 matching over 7 bases. The junction had 0 bases not matched to a gene; V was cut back by 5 bases and J by 5 bases. This CDR3 comprises 10 residues. The germline V gene has CDR1 DFQATT and CDR2 SNEGSKA (reference sequence).

The CDR3 is CASSSNAVTSGPDTQYF. CDR3 nucleotides: TGTGCCAGCAGCTCTAATGCGGTGACTAGCGGCCCAGATACGCAGTATTTT. The V and J genes are TRBV7-2 and TRBJ2-3; 9 bases match TRBD2. Germline assignment: CDR1 SGHTA and CDR2 FQGNSA. The CDR3 has 17 residues. Trimming at V came to 4 bases and at J to 4 bases, leaving 12 bases not matched to a gene.

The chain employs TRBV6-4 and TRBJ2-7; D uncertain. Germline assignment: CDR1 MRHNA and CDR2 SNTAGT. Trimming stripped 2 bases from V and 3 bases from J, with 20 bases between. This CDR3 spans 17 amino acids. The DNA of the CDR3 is TGTGCCAGCAGTGACGATAGGCGGCCAAGAGCTTTCTACGAGCAGTACTTC. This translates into CASSDDRRPRAFYEQYF.

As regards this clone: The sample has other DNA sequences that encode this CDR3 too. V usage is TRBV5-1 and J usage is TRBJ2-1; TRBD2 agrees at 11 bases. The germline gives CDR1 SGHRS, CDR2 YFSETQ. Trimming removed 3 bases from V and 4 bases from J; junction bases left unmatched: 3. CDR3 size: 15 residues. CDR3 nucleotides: TGCGCCAGCAGCTCCGGGACTAGCGGATACAATGAGCAGTTCTTC. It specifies CASSSGTSGYNEQFF.

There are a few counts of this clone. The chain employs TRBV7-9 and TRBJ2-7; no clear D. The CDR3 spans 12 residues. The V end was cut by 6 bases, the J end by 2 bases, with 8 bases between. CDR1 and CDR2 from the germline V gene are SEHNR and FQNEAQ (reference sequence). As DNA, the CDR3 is TGTGCCAGCAGTGGAGAAACCTACGAGCAGTACTTC. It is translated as CASSGETYEQYF.

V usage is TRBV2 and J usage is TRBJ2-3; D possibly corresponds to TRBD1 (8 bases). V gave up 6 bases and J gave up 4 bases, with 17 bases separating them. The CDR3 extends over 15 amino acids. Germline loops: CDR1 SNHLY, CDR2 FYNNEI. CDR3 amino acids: CASRLQGGAADTQYF. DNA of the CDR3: TGTGCCAGCAGGCTACAGGGGGGGGCCGCAGATACGCAGTATTTT.

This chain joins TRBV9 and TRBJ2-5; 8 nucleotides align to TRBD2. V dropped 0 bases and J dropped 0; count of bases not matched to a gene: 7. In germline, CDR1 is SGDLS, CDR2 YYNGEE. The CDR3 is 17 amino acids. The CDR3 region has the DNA TGTGCCAGCAGCGTAGGGGTCAAGCGGGGGTACCAAGAGACCCAGTACTTC. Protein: CASSVGVKRGYQETQYF.

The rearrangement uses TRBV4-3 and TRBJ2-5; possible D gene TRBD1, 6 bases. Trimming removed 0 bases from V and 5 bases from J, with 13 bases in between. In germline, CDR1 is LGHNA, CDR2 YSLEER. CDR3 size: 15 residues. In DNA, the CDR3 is TGCGCCAGCAGCCAAGATCGCCAGGGGTATGAGACCCAGTACTTC. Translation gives CASSQDRQGYETQYF.

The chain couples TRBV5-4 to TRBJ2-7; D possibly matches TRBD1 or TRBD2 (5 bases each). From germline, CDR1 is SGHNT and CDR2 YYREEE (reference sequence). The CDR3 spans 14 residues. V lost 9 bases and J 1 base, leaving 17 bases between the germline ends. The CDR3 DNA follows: TGTGCCACTACTTTCCGGGACGGTTCCTACGAGCAGTACTTC. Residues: CATTFRDGSYEQYF.

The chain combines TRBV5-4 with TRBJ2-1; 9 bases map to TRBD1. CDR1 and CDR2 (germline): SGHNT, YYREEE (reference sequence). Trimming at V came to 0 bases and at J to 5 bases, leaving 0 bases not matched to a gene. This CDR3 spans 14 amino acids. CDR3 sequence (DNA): TGTGCCAGCAGCTTGGGGACAGGGGACAATGAGCAGTTCTTC. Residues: CASSLGTGDNEQFF.